This paragraph reports one TCR beta chain. This clone's antigen is unknown. Base qualities are not recorded, but no much larger clone differs from it by a single base. This specimen belongs to a study of cytomegalovirus exposure and HLA in healthy donors (dated by TCRdb to about 2017). Broadly, across the study: According to an earlier analysis of a few hundred of the donors, about 179 million T cells yielded over 100 million unique TCR beta sequences and about 300 Gb of sequence data. Approximately 300 gigabases of sequencing data and tens of millions of unique TCR sequences made up an early release that covered approximately 700 HLA-typed donors. The genetic ancestry cluster associated with self-reported Caucasian donors included roughly 84% of the roughly 410 genotyped donors. The study aimed to test whether signatures of past pathogen exposure could be identified by cataloging public T cell receptors. The study used immunosequencing to profile the T cell repertoires of several hundred subjects and linked those repertoires to cytomegalovirus serostatus. Besides the first cohort of 550 to 750 subjects, a separate validation cohort made up of roughly 120 different subjects was used. To predict cytomegalovirus infection status, the study brought together high-throughput TCR immunosequencing, statistical association of individual TCRs with disease status, and machine learning. A later analysis re-examined previously published TCR beta repertoires from around 670 donors and added high-resolution HLA genotyping to investigate patterns of TCR occurrence. Rather than drawing on any new phenotypic data, the later analysis identified candidate immune exposures from TCR beta sequences and the way those sequences occurred across donors. In an earlier analysis of several hundred of the donors, high-throughput TCR beta sequencing was used to judge whether each TCR beta V gene segment behaved as functional or pseudogenic. Alongside the repertoire data, information on donor age, sex, ethnicity and CMV serostatus was compiled. A later genetic analysis used genome-wide SNP genotypes for about 65% of the roughly 670 donors, treating that subset as a discovery cohort. Every repertoire in the discovery cohort had been generated on one and the same sequencing platform. Class I and class II HLA loci were covered by the typing at four-digit resolution. Typing coverage varied by locus: roughly 629-640 donors for A, B, C, DRB1 and DQB1; more than 500 for DQA1; around 610 for DPA1; approximately 490 for DPB1. Four or five DR-DQ haplotypes were handled as single units for association and clustering, since linkage in the cohort was strong. Across approximately 420 genotyped donors of the cohort, an average of about 250,000 unique TCR beta nucleotide sequences per donor were sequenced, and 15% to 20% of those sequences were non-productive.

Points the paper makes about the study in general: Linkage disequilibrium might explain the correlated functional status among segregating V segments, but an unknown experimental factor could not be ruled out. Only TCR beta chains were sequenced in this cohort, and the absence of alpha or paired-chain data limited detectable features. A further reported finding was that TCR beta sequences accurately predicted the HLA-A and HLA-B alleles for most subjects in the first cohort. The presence/absence analyses assumed that sequencing depth was roughly uniform across donors, and that assumption may not be true. Because some donors lacked HLA typing at each locus, the association tests relied only on the typed subset. Compared with equally common non-associated chains, HLA-associated TCR beta chains in a later analysis were more clonally expanded and had lower generation probabilities. An earlier analysis of approximately 500 of the donors showed that most TCR beta V segments appeared in productive rearrangements either about 87% or about 30% of the time, which broadly matched IMGT annotations. A group of highly shared sequence variants was considered likely to be a technical artifact of the sequencing pipeline. At a false discovery rate of 0.05, a later analysis linked fewer than 20,000 TCR beta sequences to specific HLA alleles. Compared with the roughly 700-donor mean, donors in an Asian-associated ancestry cluster had fewer N-insertions in productive TCRs, according to a later genetic analysis. Because counts were too low, about 18 rarely observed V segments, including chromosome 9 orphons, were left out of the earlier analysis of approximately 500 of the donors. The classifier was reported to diagnose cytomegalovirus status with high specificity and sensitivity in both the original cohort and the validation cohort. An association between a missense DCLRE1C variant and V-gene and J-gene trimming of TCR beta chains was found in a later genetic analysis and replicated in an independent cohort. Across donors, most TCR sequences were observed very rarely, whereas some public TCRs were present in many individuals. The authors suggested that the approach could potentially be extended to other disease states and immunological phenotypes. A few of the identified cytomegalovirus-associated TCR beta chains were confirmed in vitro to be specific for cytomegalovirus antigens. In a later analysis, several top co-occurrence clusters were reported to appear linked to parvovirus B19, influenza, CMV and Epstein-Barr virus. In a later analysis, TCR association rates were found to vary across HLA loci, with the most associated TCRs seen for DRB1 alleles and the fewest for HLA-C alleles. According to a later analysis, most CMV-associated TCR beta chains appeared to be HLA-restricted, and the HLA associations seemed to be driven largely by CMV exposure. The 87-base-pair reads could not distinguish some IMGT-functional V segments, including TRBV6-2 and TRBV6-3, so those segments were excluded. Immune exposure information for the cohort was limited to CMV serostatus. When HLA alleles, especially DR and DQ, strongly co-occurred, attributing TCR associations to individual alleles was difficult. A total of roughly 160 TCR beta chains were listed by the study as associated with cytomegalovirus.

The V end gives up 9 bases and the J end 0 bases, leaving 8 bases in the junction not matched to a gene. From the cysteine up to the phenylalanine, the CDR3 has a length of 15 residues. CDR3 DNA only is kept here, 45 bases in frame from base 1. From the germline V gene, CDR1 is MNHNS and CDR2 is SASEGT. The receptor library was made with the immunoSEQ multiplex PCR assay. The multiplex PCR relied on a mix of 60 forward primers for TCR Vbeta segments and 13 reverse primers for TCR Jbeta segments. A multiplex PCR assay on genomic DNA amplified the CDR3 region of rearranged TCR beta genes. Amplified TCR beta libraries were sequenced as 87-base-pair reads on the Illumina HiSeq System. Processing in the source paper ran as follows. A later analysis counted tens of millions of unique TCR beta chains across the 550 to 750 repertoires, and 10 million to 11 million of these chains were shared by at least two donors. Raw reads were error-corrected and collapsed into unique sequences with a nearest-neighbor algorithm that merged closely related sequences to remove PCR and sequencing errors. To assign V, D and J gene segments, CDR3 sequences were aligned to IMGT reference sequences. Each retained sequence needed at least a six-nucleotide match to both a V gene segment and a J gene segment. Rearrangements were classified as productive when the CDR3 lacked stop codons and remained in frame with V and J, and all other rearrangements were classified as non-productive. Following IMGT convention, CDR3 was defined as the stretch from the second conserved V-encoded cysteine to the conserved J-encoded phenylalanine. The earlier analysis of 500 to 750 of the donors excluded any sequence lacking an unambiguous match to a single V gene segment. In an earlier analysis of more than 500 of the donors, a V segment was called functional when productive rearrangements were above 56.7%, and segregating when the standard deviation between donors exceeded 5%. A statistical classification framework was built for diagnosing cytomegalovirus status from the catalog of TCR beta chain sequences. A later analysis assigned V and J genes by comparing TCR nucleotide sequences with IMGT/GENE-DB human TR gene sequences. In a later analysis, CDR3 sequences and most-parsimonious VDJ recombination scenarios were assigned using the TCRdist pipeline. In a later analysis, each TCR beta chain was defined by its CDR3 amino acid sequence together with its V-gene family, and reads without a unique V-gene family were excluded. As a way to deal with suspected cross-contamination and a sequencing artifact, a later analysis dropped under 600 nucleotide sequences that were highly shared and had low generation probability. In a later analysis, a clonal expansion index for each public chain was calculated from normalized within-repertoire ranks of inferred template counts. A later analysis computed generation probabilities with a VDJ recombination model fitted to out-of-frame rearrangements, and checked the results against IGoR. Hypergeometric tests were used in a later analysis to score TCR-TCR, TCR-HLA and TCR-CMV co-occurrence, with a repertoire-size bias correction applied to the TCR pairs. In a later analysis, false discovery rates were estimated by permuting HLA or CMV assignments 20 times. In a later analysis, co-occurring TCRs were grouped using DBSCAN, with TCRdist sequence similarity added in when clustering inside HLA-allele-positive subsets. For co-occurrence clustering, repertoires with fewer than 30,000 or more than 120,000 public chains were excluded, along with 5 or 6 repertoires with anomalous nucleotide sharing. The immuneACCESS repertoire file appears here via TCRdb, limited to in-frame rearrangements. These files lack a portion of the clones; in checked studies, under half of the deficit traces to unresolved V genes, and the cause of the others is not known. V and J calls and clone size are given by that table; D and trimming were obtained from the DNA. The sample data list tens of thousands of clones, and 90% of these were observed just once. Together, the top ten hold less than 3.5% of the sample.

The cohort comprised around 700 healthy bone marrow donors. All cohort members were sampled while nominally healthy, although unrecorded immune exposures were likely present. The donor was CMV seronegative and belonged to the group of more than 300 seronegative cohort members. Every donor gave a peripheral blood sample, and the peripheral blood mononuclear cells from that sample were used for TCR beta sequencing. Genomic DNA extraction from the blood cell samples was performed with the Qiagen DNeasy Blood Extraction Kit. The sequencing input was PBMCs. The TCR sequence derives from a woman aged 18-29 years in good health and CMV-seronegative. The chain joins TRBV6-1 to TRBJ2-1, and 7 junction bases match TRBD1. The CDR3 has the sequence CASTPGQVSYNEQFF. The nucleotide sequence is TGTGCCAGTACCCCCGGACAGGTCTCCTACAATGAGCAGTTCTTC.